This T cell receptor beta chain was observed in a study of T cell changes during pregnancy in multiple sclerosis. Trimming cost V 4 bases and J 3 bases; bases outside gene matches: 3. The CDR3 loop spans 14 amino acids. Germline loops: CDR1 LNHDA, CDR2 SQIVND (reference sequence). There are a few counts of this clone. Sequencing used immunoSEQ multiplex PCR; TCRdb keeps in-frame clones, though not all of them. The table lists around 92,000 clones, 80% to 95% of them singletons. The sequences come from peripheral blood, collected after pregnancy. This TCR came from a female donor with multiple sclerosis, enrolled in a pregnancy study. This chain uses TRBV19 with TRBJ1-1, with 9 bases aligning to TRBD1. The CDR3 here is CASSRWTGDTEAFF. The CDR3, as DNA: TGTGCCAGTAGTAGGTGGACAGGGGACACTGAAGCTTTCTTT.